These 3 T cell receptor beta chains were sequenced from one sample in a study of immune evolution from preneoplasia to lung adenocarcinoma (dated by TCRdb to the early 2020s). Libraries came from the immunoSEQ multiplex PCR assay. TCRdb's version of the immuneACCESS table is confined to in-frame rearrangements and falls short of the full clone set. An unresolved V gene accounts for under half of the shortfall where checked; the remainder is of unknown origin. The sample yields 9,900 or so clones; around 78% were counted once. In total, the top ten clones hold around 5% of the sample. The sequencing input was FFPE minimally invasive lung adenocarcinoma tissue. In the paper's terms, the cell subset or site label means: micro-invasive lung adenocarcinoma (MIA). These receptor sequences come from a person aged 70 to 85 with lung adenocarcinoma.

The chain carries TRBV4-2 and TRBJ1-4; TRBD1 might be the D (5 bases). The germline V gene has CDR1 LGHNA and CDR2 YNFKEQ. The CDR3 totals 15 residues. V lost 4 bases and J 5 bases, leaving 14 bases between the germline ends. The CDR3 sequence: CASSLIPGVNEKLFF. DNA for the CDR3: TGTGCCAGCAGCCTCATACCGGGGGTCAATGAAAAACTGTTTTTT.

The V call is TRBV2, the J call TRBJ1-3; D unresolved. The germline V and J ends were trimmed by 8 bases and 0 bases, with 14 bases remaining between them. The length of the CDR3 is 15 residues. CDR1 is SNHLY and CDR2 is FYNNEI in the germline V gene. The chain's CDR3 is CASATSELSGNTIYF. In nucleotides, the CDR3 is TGTGCCAGCGCCACCAGCGAACTCTCTGGAAACACCATATATTTT.

The rearrangement joins TRBV19 to TRBJ2-3; D gene uncertain. The CDR3 consists of 13 residues. Germline V CDR1 and CDR2: LNHDA, SQIVND (reference sequence). Trimming removed 4 bases from V and 8 bases from J, with 13 bases in between. Here the CDR3 reads CASSSLQTGTQYF. CDR3 sequence (DNA): TGTGCCAGTAGTAGCCTCCAAACGGGTACGCAGTATTTT.